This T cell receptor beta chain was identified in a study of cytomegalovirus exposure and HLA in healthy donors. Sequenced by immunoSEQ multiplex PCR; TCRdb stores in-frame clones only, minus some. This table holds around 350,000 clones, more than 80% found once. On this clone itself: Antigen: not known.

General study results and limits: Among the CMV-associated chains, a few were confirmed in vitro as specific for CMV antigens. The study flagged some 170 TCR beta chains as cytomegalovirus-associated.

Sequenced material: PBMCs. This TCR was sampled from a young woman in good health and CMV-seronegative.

For the CDR3, the DNA is TGTGCCAGCAGTGCTTCAGGGGTGGGCAATCAGCCCCAGCATTTT. Translation: CASSASGVGNQPQHF. The chain combines TRBV6-5 with TRBJ1-5; possible D gene TRBD1, 6 bases. The CDR3 is made up of 15 amino acids. V lost 5 bases to trimming and J lost 2 bases, with 13 bases between them. Per the germline V gene, CDR1 is MNHEY and CDR2 is SVGAGI.